This TCR beta chain was identified during a study of spatial heterogeneity in lung cancer. Study findings and constraints: Mutation counts in tumors were tracked by counts of expanded intratumoral alpha and beta TCRs. Counts of ubiquitous and regional expanded TCRs tracked ubiquitous and regional nonsynonymous mutations, respectively. Tumor T-cell coverage was an estimated 7% or so for alpha and 12% to 15% for beta chains.

This clonotype came up many times. Its specificity is not known. TCRdb recomputed calls from the 5' RACE reads with MiXCR, one row per CDR3 protein. The top ten hold around 7% of the sample, which has more than 15,000 distinct CDR3 sequences, approximately 5.8% seen once. Time point of the sample: sample taken at primary tumor resection. CDR3 size: 12 residues. Losses at the gene ends were 4 bases for V and 11 bases for J; bases not matched to a gene: 6. Germline V gene lookup returns CDR1 SGDLS and CDR2 YYNGEE. The rearrangement links TRBV9 to TRBJ2-1; TRBD2 agrees at 7 bases. This sequence originates from a male donor with early-stage non-small cell lung cancer. The starting material was lung tumor tissue, obtained at surgery. CDR3 in DNA: TGTGCCAGCAGCTTCGAAGCGGGAAAGCAGTTCTTC. Protein: CASSFEAGKQFF. The full variable domain, rest sourced from reference TRBV9 and TRBJ2-1, is DSGVTQTPKHLITATGQRVTLRCSPRSGDLSVYWYQQSLDQGLQFLIQYYNGEERAKGNILERFSAQQFPDLHSELNLSSLELGDSALYFCASSFEAGKQFFGPGTRLTVL.